These 8 T cell receptor beta chains originate from one sample sequenced in a study of Graves' ophthalmopathy and Graves' hyperthyroidism. Researchers took RNA transcripts and amplified TCR beta CDR3 regions from them. HTBI-primed RT-PCR formed the first round, and a multiplex PCR formed the second. TCRdb recomputed calls from the multiplex PCR reads with MiXCR, one row per CDR3 protein. Of about 370,000 distinct CDR3 sequences in the sample, around 16% were seen once. Specimen: peripheral blood. Receptor source: a woman in her late teens or twenties with Graves' ophthalmopathy.

In DNA, the CDR3 is TGTGCCAGCAGTTATTTTGGACTCGGCCAAGAGACCCAGTACTTC. It encodes CASSYFGLGQETQYF. V is TRBV6-2 or TRBV6-3 and J is TRBJ2-5; perhaps TRBD2 as D (5 bases). The CDR3 length is 15 residues. Per the germline V gene, CDR1 is MNHEY and CDR2 is SVGEGT. V gave up 3 bases and J gave up 1 base, with 12 bases separating them.

This clonotype was seen many times. The J gene is TRBJ2-7, the V gene TRBV5-1; 10 bases fit TRBD1. The CDR3 is made up of 15 amino acids. From germline, CDR1 is SGHRS and CDR2 YFSETQ. V lost 4 bases, J lost 5 bases, and 9 bases stayed unmatched. For the CDR3, the DNA is TGCGCCAGCAGCCGAGGACAGGGGGTTTTTGACGAGCAGTACTTC. Encoded protein: CASSRGQGVFDEQYF.

The genes are TRBV19 and TRBJ1-5; 9 bases map to TRBD1. Per germline, CDR1 LNHDA and CDR2 SQIVND (reference sequence). This CDR3 comprises 14 residues. Trimming at V came to 2 bases and at J to 7 bases, leaving 3 bases not matched to a gene. The DNA for the CDR3 is TGTGCCAGTAGTATAACAGGGGGCCAGCAGCCCCAGCATTTT. It codes for CASSITGGQQPQHF.

The chain's CDR3 is CASSLGLAAGIQYF. CDR3 coding DNA: TGTGCCAGCAGCTTAGGGCTAGCAGCCGGCATTCAGTACTTC. The chain employs TRBV7-2 and TRBJ2-4; D might be TRBD2 (5 bases). The CDR3 totals 14 residues. The V end was cut by 1 base, the J end by 9 bases, with 13 bases between. From germline, CDR1 is SGHTA and CDR2 FQGNSA.

This clonotype was seen only a few times. The J gene is TRBJ1-3, the V gene TRBV6-5; no reliable D call. The V and J ends lost 2 bases and 4 bases respectively, with 9 bases between them. This CDR3 region has 14 residues. Germline CDR1 and CDR2: MNHEY and SVGAGI. CDR3 sequence reads: CASSYTMGGNTIYF. The DNA for the CDR3 is TGTGCCAGCAGTTACACCATGGGAGGAAACACCATATATTTT.

The table lists this clonotype with many counts. The chain uses TRBV7-2 and TRBJ2-7, with 8 bases matching TRBD1. The V and J ends lost 1 base and 5 bases, in that order; junction bases with no gene match: 7. The CDR3 has 15 residues. Germline CDR1 and CDR2: SGHTA and FQGNSA. The CDR3 loop reads CASSLGLGQGNEQYF. The CDR3 region has the DNA TGTGCCAGCAGCTTAGGTTTAGGACAGGGTAACGAGCAGTACTTC.

The rearrangement uses TRBV7-3 and TRBJ1-1, with D possibly TRBD1 on 6 matching bases. V was shortened by 5 bases and J by 0 bases, with 16 bases between the two germline ends. CDR1 is SGHTA, CDR2 FQGTGA, per germline. The CDR3 sequence is 16 residues long. This CDR3 reads CASSEQTGLMNTEAFF. The CDR3 DNA follows: TGTGCCAGCAGCGAACAGACAGGACTGATGAACACTGAAGCTTTCTTT.

This chain connects TRBV6-1 to TRBJ2-7; TRBD1 aligns across 7 bases. The CDR3 is 17 amino acids. CDR1 is MNHNS, CDR2 SASEGT, per germline. V lost 6 bases to trimming and J lost 4 bases; unmatched junction nucleotides: 18. CDR3 region: CASSPTGGQGVRYEQYF. In nucleotides, the CDR3 is TGTGCCAGCAGCCCAACGGGCGGGCAGGGGGTCCGGTACGAGCAGTACTTC.